The source of this T cell receptor (beta chain) is a study of T cells in Graves' hyperthyroidism and ophthalmopathy (dated 2019 in TCRdb). About the study as a whole: Peripheral blood was sampled at the time of initial diagnosis, prior to any treatment. For training and testing, the approximately 92 patients in the discovery cohort were randomly divided in a 7:3 ratio. The paper describes TCR Vbeta CDR3 sequencing of 135 peripheral blood samples, made up of 43 ophthalmopathy patients, more than 70 hyperthyroidism patients and 17 progressor patients. Prospective prediction of ophthalmopathy was tested in an independent validation cohort consisting of 18 to 20 hyperthyroidism patients and more than 15 patients who later progressed to ophthalmopathy. In about 6 Graves' hyperthyroidism patients, the study also compared T-cell repertoires from thyroid tissue with T-cell repertoires from blood. TCR V-J signatures able to tell the groups apart were searched for in a discovery cohort of about a hundred patients, of whom more than 40 had Graves' ophthalmopathy and about 60 had stable Graves' hyperthyroidism. Following sampling, methimazole starting at 30 mg daily was given to hyperthyroidism patients, and high-dose intravenous methylprednisolone was given to ophthalmopathy patients. What the study reported, not specific to this receptor: A 13 V-J signature model separated ophthalmopathy from stable hyperthyroidism, with 87.88% sensitivity and about 81% specificity in cross-validation and 80%/75% in testing. No statistical method was used to fix the sample size in advance, and group allocation was not hidden from the investigators. Most expanded thyroid clonotypes (frequency above 0.001) were also found in blood, which suggests that blood repertoires may mirror thyroid immune responses. During validation, the model predicted progression to ophthalmopathy a median of around 6 months ahead of onset, with just under 71% sensitivity and 72.22% specificity.

Ten or more counts support this clonotype. Its antigen specificity is not known. Base qualities are missing; no much larger clone stands one base away. The CDR3, cysteine through phenylalanine, is 14 amino acids long. The read is trimmed to its CDR3 DNA, 42 bases read in frame from base 1. CDR1 and CDR2 are drawn from the germline V gene: SGHAT, FQNNGV. V is reduced by 10 bases and J by 0 bases, leaving a spacing of 15 bases between them. TCR beta CDR3 regions were amplified from RNA transcripts. The first round of RT-PCR for the TCR CDR3 was performed with the HTBI primer set and the Qiagen OneStep RT-PCR kit. A second multiplex PCR round built the libraries, followed by size selection and purification. Sequencing of the libraries was done on an Illumina HiSeq2000 using paired-end 100 bp reads. The study's processing was this. Raw data were processed with SOAPnuke, discarding reads with adapters, uncalled bases, mean Phred below 15, or no exact constant-primer or identifier match. COPE v1.2.5 was used to merge high-quality paired reads, and clonotypes were defined as unique nucleotide sequences. MiTCR v1.1 was used to align the clonotypes against IMGT TRBV, TRBD and TRBJ reference segments. The analysis was restricted to V-J combinations with a frequency above 0.0001, which together covered about 99% of the repertoires. The TCS score was defined as the ratio of F50 (clonal expansion) to E x V (chaos), calculated using BLOSUM62-based TCRdist between CDR3 peptides within each V-J. Welch's t-statistics and random forest reduced 450 to 600 V-J features to 13, which were used in a naive Bayes classifier (R e1071). TCRdb redid the processing of the public reads, applying fastp at Q25 and MiXCR, and retained in-frame beta chains. Merged by CDR3 protein, the rows form single entries marked with the most common genes and DNA. The V and J calls follow TCRdb's processing rather than the paper's. Counted in this sample were 380,000 or so distinct CDR3 sequences; about 20% of them appeared once. In total, the top ten clones hold about 3.7% of the sample.

Stable Graves' hyperthyroidism was defined as no progression to ophthalmopathy during 18 months of follow-up. Hyperthyroidism patients were newly diagnosed, with disease duration under 2 months, and aged 18 to 65 years. The study excluded patients with uncontrolled infections, other autoimmune diseases, pregnancy or lactation. Diagnoses were established on the basis of clinical symptoms, serum thyroxine and TRAb, thyroid ultrasound, and orbital computed tomography. PBMCs were isolated from approximately 10 ml of fresh peripheral blood by Ficoll-Paque density gradient centrifugation. Trizol reagent was used to extract total RNA, and RNA quality was then checked on an Agilent 2100 Bioanalyzer.

What was sequenced was blood. The TCR was taken from a woman aged 18-29 years with Graves' hyperthyroidism. The chain joins TRBV11-2 to TRBJ1-1, with no reliable assignment of the D segment. The DNA reads TGTGCCACGCAGGTGGACGGTATGAACACTGAAGCTTTCTTT. It encodes CATQVDGMNTEAFF.